This T cell receptor (beta chain) was retrieved from a study of CXCR3-negative and CXCR3-positive naive CD8 T cells (dated by TCRdb to about 2019). Study-level background: In total, 120 million to 150 million TRB reads were obtained, which works out to roughly 1.5 +/- 0.3 million reads per library. The TRBV-TRBJ cluster analysis covered naive subsets from about 5 donors and memory cells from 3 donors. Diversity and physicochemical repertoire analyses covered roughly eleven donors pooled from two independent experiments. On the study overall, not on this receptor specifically: TRBV-TRBJ usage was similar between naive CXCR3-negative and CXCR3-positive cells from the same donor, while memory cells showed distinct patterns. CXCR3 expression partially decreased after cryopreservation, so most assays used freshly isolated PBMCs. Repertoire diversity was comparably high in both naive subsets but much lower in memory CD8+ T cells. TRB CDR3s from CXCR3-positive naive cells showed higher hydrophobicity (lower Kidera factor 4), lower energy, and higher strength and volume indices than CXCR3-negative naive cells. Surface CD5, linked to self-reactivity in mice, was comparable between naive subsets; TCR interaction strength was therefore also inferred from TRB CDR3 physicochemical properties.

The listed sequencing device is NextSeq 550. The Human TCR Profiling Kit (MiLaboratory) was used to prepare UMI-labeled 5' RACE TRB cDNA libraries. cDNA synthesis used the entire amount of extracted RNA, and PCR amplification then used the entire amount of cDNA produced. Libraries were prepared in parallel using an identical number of PCR cycles. In the original analysis: About 52,000 +/- 9,100 unique UMI-labeled TRB cDNA molecules per library were extracted with MIGEC and MiXCR, with at least two reads per UMI required. Each library averaged roughly 36,000 +/- 9,600 functional in-frame TRB CDR3 nucleotide clonotypes without stop codons. After downsampling to 5000 UMI-labeled TRB molecules per sample, diversity metrics such as normalized Shannon-Wiener and Chao1 were calculated in VDJtools. Clonotype-size-weighted physicochemical properties of the central five CDR3 residues (interaction energy, strength, volume and Kidera factor 4) were computed in VDJtools. Each CDR3 protein sequence appears as one entry after TCRdb reprocessed the reads, and no DNA is included. The V and J calls come from TCRdb's annotation, not from the publication. The record for this sample contains about 150,000 distinct CDR3 sequences. The biggest ten clones account for about 0.44% of the sample.

As regards this clonotype: There is no known antigen for this receptor.

Each CD8+ T cell subset was flow-sorted in triplicate, and 300,000 or so cells per subset were placed directly into RLT lysis buffer. To exclude memory contaminants, naive CD8+ T cells were stringently defined as CD45RO-CCR7+CD27+CD95-. Peripheral blood mononuclear cells were isolated from buffy coats using standard density gradient centrifugation. A FACSAria III was used to flow-sort naive CXCR3-negative and CXCR3-positive CD8+ T cells. An RNeasy Mini Kit was used to extract total RNA from the sorted cells. Measured from the cysteine to the phenylalanine, the CDR3 is 17 residues long. No DNA accompanies this entry. CDR1 and CDR2 (ENHRY, SYGVKD) derive from the germline V gene.

The sequence derives from a human donor in good health. Some clones in this sample may be carry-over from other donors' samples. The sample comprised naive CXCR3+ CD8+ T cells from blood. According to the study, the label for this sample's cell subset or site signals: CD45RO-CCR7+CD27+CD95- naive CD8+ T cells expressing CXCR3 (TNR3+). Recombination connected TRBV10-3 to TRBJ1-1. The CDR3 corresponds to CAISESNSLKMNTEAFF.